This TCR beta chain was documented in a study of beta chain features in type 1 diabetes. Study as a whole: Cell yields, gender and age were comparable in patients and healthy donors.

J gave up 11 bases and V 6 bases, and 6 bases lay outside the gene matches. The CDR3 sequence is 11 residues long. CDR1 and CDR2 from the germline V gene are SGHTA and FQGNSA. Expressed TCRB transcripts were sequenced because the isolated RNA had all been reverse transcribed beforehand. Using immunoSEQ multiplex PCR, the repertoire was profiled, and TCRdb retains in-frame clones only, with some absent. Of 150,000 or so clones listed, more than 9.5% are singletons. This clone was seen a handful of times. The rearrangement joins TRBV7-2 to TRBJ2-5; 7 bases line up with TRBD1. The sequenced sample consisted of central memory CD4+ T cells from blood. This clonotype was sampled from a man aged 18-30 years in good health. CDR3 nucleotides: TGTGCCAGCAGTTACGAGGGGGCACAGTACTTC. Its translation is CASSYEGAQYF.